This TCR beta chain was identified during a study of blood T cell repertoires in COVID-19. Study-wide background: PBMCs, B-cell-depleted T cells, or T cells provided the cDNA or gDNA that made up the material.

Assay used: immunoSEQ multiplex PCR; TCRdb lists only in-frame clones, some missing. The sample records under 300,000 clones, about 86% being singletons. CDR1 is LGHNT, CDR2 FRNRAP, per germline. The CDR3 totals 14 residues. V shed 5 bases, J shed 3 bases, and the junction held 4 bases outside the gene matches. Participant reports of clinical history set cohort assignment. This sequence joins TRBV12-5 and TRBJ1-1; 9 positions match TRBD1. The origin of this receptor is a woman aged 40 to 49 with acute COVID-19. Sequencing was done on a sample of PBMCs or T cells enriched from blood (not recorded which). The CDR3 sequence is CASGTGQGYTEAFF. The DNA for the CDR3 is TGTGCTAGTGGTACAGGACAGGGGTACACTGAAGCTTTCTTT.